This T cell receptor (beta chain) emerged from a study of graft-versus-host responses after intestinal transplantation. Findings of the study overall: Recipient marrow contained GvH clones, some of which appeared first in ileum or blood.

Concerning this clone itself: Its antigen is undetermined.

After removal of 5 bases from V and 3 bases from J, the junction contained 7 bases not matched to a gene. CDR1 is LNHDA and CDR2 is SQIVND in the germline V gene (reference sequence). The CDR3 is 14 amino acids. Generated by immunoSEQ multiplex PCR, the TCRdb table keeps only in-frame clones and is missing some. This sample has about 93,000 clones, with 85% to 95% found just once. The clonotype was recovered from a human donor who received an intestinal transplant. The chain employs TRBV19 and TRBJ2-7; 7 bases align to TRBD1. This material consisted of unstimulated CD8+ T cells sorted from spleen or lymph node cells, taken before intestinal transplant. CDR3 region: CASSPLDRHYEQYF. The DNA for the CDR3 is TGTGCCAGTAGTCCTTTGGACAGGCACTACGAGCAGTACTTC.